One sample yielded the 20 T cell receptor beta chains listed below, sequenced in a study of vaccination and CD4 T cells after COVID-19. The treatment: approximately 11-day PBMC culture with coronavirus spike peptide pools or control peptides (ViraFEST assay). Cultured CD4+ T cells had their DNA profiled by the Oncomine TCR Beta short-read assay. MiXCR, run by TCRdb on the PCR reads, gives a single entry per CDR3 protein. This repertoire shows some 25,000 distinct CDR3 sequences, about 40% found once; its top ten account for approximately 11%. Their antigens are not known. Input material: CD4+ T cells from blood, cultured in vitro. Receptor source: a human donor who had recovered from COVID-19.

The V call is TRBV7-9, the J call TRBJ2-7; 14 bases map to TRBD2. The CDR3 is 15 residues long. Germline V gene sequence: CDR1 SEHNR, CDR2 FQNEAQ (reference sequence). The V and J ends lost 5 bases and 0 bases, in that order; junction bases with no gene match: 0. CDR3 sequence: CASSGLAGGSYEQYF. DNA for the CDR3: TGTGCCAGCAGCGGACTAGCGGGGGGCTCCTACGAGCAGTACTTC.

This chain uses TRBV6-1 with TRBJ2-5, with a possible D match to TRBD1 (6 bases). Trimming removed 2 bases at V and 4 bases at J, with 17 bases between. The CDR3 is 16 amino acids. CDR1 is MNHNS and CDR2 is SASEGT in the germline V gene. The CDR3 nucleotides read TGTGCCAGCAGTGAACCGGGACACCAAGGGGGAGAGACCCAGTACTTC. Translated, it gives CASSEPGHQGGETQYF.

This clonotype was seen only a few times. V usage is TRBV10-3 and J usage is TRBJ2-3, with D possibly matching TRBD2 (6 bases). Germline V gene sequence: CDR1 ENHRY, CDR2 SYGVKD. V was trimmed by 0 bases and J by 4 bases, leaving 17 bases between them. There are 17 residues in the CDR3. The CDR3 DNA reads as TGTGCCATCAGTGAGTCGATTTTGAGGGGCGGGGCAGATACGCAGTATTTT. Translated: CAISESILRGGADTQYF.

This chain uses TRBV20-1 with TRBJ2-5; D might be TRBD1 or TRBD2, each matching 6 bases. The CDR3 spans 13 residues. Trimming pared 3 bases from V and 5 bases from J, leaving 13 bases between. Germline assignment: CDR1 DFQATT and CDR2 SNEGSKA (reference sequence). The CDR3 coding sequence is TGCAGTGCTAGGAGAGGAGGGGGGGAGACCCAGTACTTC. Its protein product is CSARRGGGETQYF.

This clonotype was observed a few times. The chain uses TRBV27 and TRBJ1-1; D perhaps matches TRBD1 (5 bases). Trimming left V 5 bases short and J 4 bases short, with 17 bases between. CDR1 MNHEY and CDR2 SMNVEV come from the germline V gene (reference sequence). The CDR3 extends over 15 amino acids. CDR3 bases: TGTGCCAGCAGTGGTCGTCAGGGTCGTGCCACTGAAGCTTTCTTT. This codes for CASSGRQGRATEAFF.

The gene calls are TRBV7-2 and TRBJ1-6; 9 bases are shared with TRBD1. This CDR3 contains 14 residues. J was trimmed by 14 bases and V by 7 bases; bases with no gene match: 12. Germline lookup yields CDR1 SGHTA and CDR2 FQGNSA. DNA of the CDR3: TGTGCCAGCAACCTCCCGGGCGGGACAGGGACCCTCCACTTT. This gives the protein CASNLPGGTGTLHF.

The rearrangement joins TRBV7-6 to TRBJ1-4; D possibly corresponds to TRBD1 (6 bases). Trimming left V 1 base short and J 7 bases short, with 13 bases between. Germline assignment: CDR1 SGHVS and CDR2 FNYEAQ. There are 15 residues in the CDR3. Here the CDR3 reads CASSLVAGDGEKLFF. DNA for the CDR3: TGTGCCAGCAGCTTAGTGGCAGGGGATGGTGAAAAACTGTTTTTT.

In this sample, this clonotype turned up a few times. The chain combines TRBV28 with TRBJ1-1; maybe TRBD1 (5 bases). V dropped 2 bases and J dropped 1 base, with 8 bases sitting between them. The CDR3 runs 14 residues. Germline V gene data show CDR1 as MDHEN and CDR2 as SYDVKM. The CDR3 here is CASSLGHSNTEAFF. The CDR3 DNA sequence: TGTGCCAGCAGTTTAGGACACTCGAACACTGAAGCTTTCTTT.

CDR3 residues: CASSPTSSYNEQFF. The CDR3 nucleotides are TGTGCCAGCTCACCAACAAGCTCCTACAATGAGCAGTTCTTC. The chain couples TRBV18 to TRBJ2-1; D not resolved. This CDR3 has 14 amino acids. V was pared by 2 bases and J by 0 bases, with 5 bases between. Per germline, CDR1 KGHSH and CDR2 LQKENI.

This clonotype was seen only a few times. The V and J genes are TRBV11-2 and TRBJ2-3, with D possibly TRBD2 on 5 matching bases. The V end was cut by 0 bases, the J end by 2 bases, with 6 bases between. Germline V gene lookup returns CDR1 SGHAT and CDR2 FQNNGV. This CDR3 is 14 amino acids long. CDR3 coding DNA: TGTGCCAGCAGCTTAGAAGGACTCACAGATACGCAGTATTTT. Its protein product is CASSLEGLTDTQYF.

This clonotype has a handful of counts. The chain uses TRBV7-2 and TRBJ1-2; weak D call: TRBD1 (6 bases). V was trimmed by 0 bases and J by 7 bases, leaving 12 bases between them. CDR3 length: 14 residues. Germline lookup yields CDR1 SGHTA and CDR2 FQGNSA. CDR3: CASSLARGLRGYTF. For the CDR3, the DNA is TGTGCCAGCAGCTTAGCCAGGGGTCTCCGTGGCTACACCTTC.

As DNA, the CDR3 is TGTGCCAGCAGCTTGTCCCAAGATACGCAGTATTTT. Encoded protein: CASSLSQDTQYF. The chain combines TRBV7-9 with TRBJ2-3; no clear D gene. Germline CDR1 is SEHNR and CDR2 is FQNEAQ (reference sequence). V dropped 3 bases and J dropped 5 bases, with 6 bases sitting between them. This CDR3 has 12 amino acids. Variable domain in full (rest from reference TRBV7-9 and TRBJ2-3): DTGVSQNPRHKITKRGQNVTFRCDPISEHNRLYWYRQTLGQGPEFLTYFQNEAQLEKSRLLSDRFSAERPKGSFSTLEIQRTEQGDSAMYLCASSLSQDTQYFGPGTRLTVL.

This clonotype was found a few times. V gene TRBV24-1 combines with J gene TRBJ2-2; possibly TRBD1 for D (6 bases). The V and J ends lost 0 bases and 5 bases respectively, with 6 bases between them. The CDR3 covers 14 residues. Germline V gives CDR1 KGHDR, CDR2 SFDVKD. The CDR3 DNA sequence: TGTGCCACCAGTGATTTGAGGGGGACCGGGGAGCTGTTTTTT. Translation: CATSDLRGTGELFF.

The V gene is TRBV19, the J gene TRBJ2-7; no firm D call. The CDR3 spans 13 residues. Trimming left V 3 bases short and J 3 bases short, with 9 bases between. From germline, CDR1 is LNHDA and CDR2 SQIVND (reference sequence). The CDR3: CASSIGEVYEQYF. The CDR3 bases are TGTGCCAGTAGTATCGGCGAGGTCTACGAGCAGTACTTC.

This clonotype was seen only a few times. The gene calls are TRBV7-2 and TRBJ2-5; 10 bases are shared with TRBD2. The germline gives CDR1 SGHTA, CDR2 FQGNSA. V trimming: 5 bases; J trimming: 12 bases; junction bases outside the gene matches: 3. There are 11 residues in the CDR3. CDR3 DNA: TGTGCCAGCAGCGCAGGACTAGCGGAGTACTTC. It specifies CASSAGLAEYF.

The gene calls are TRBV18 and TRBJ1-6, with TRBD1 matching 7 bases. The V gene's germline CDR1 is KGHSH and CDR2 LQKENI. V lost 1 base, J lost 6 bases, and 3 bases stayed unmatched. The CDR3 is 15 residues long. CDR3 DNA: TGTGCCAGCTCACCACAGGGGGCGCCTAATTCACCCCTCCACTTT. The encoded protein is CASSPQGAPNSPLHF.

This clonotype was detected a few times. The chain recombines TRBV6-2 or TRBV6-3 with TRBJ2-3; either TRBD1 or TRBD2 may fit D (5 bases each). The V gene lost 2 bases and the J gene lost 8 bases, with 14 bases spanning the gap. Germline V gene data show CDR1 as MNHEY and CDR2 as SVGEGT. This CDR3 is 14 amino acids long. CDR3: CASSYAGTQGTQYF. In nucleotides, the CDR3 is TGTGCCAGCAGTTACGCCGGGACCCAGGGTACGCAGTATTTT.

The rearrangement links TRBV29-1 to TRBJ2-3; TRBD2 agrees at 8 bases. Germline trimming cut 3 bases from V and 4 bases from J; bases unmatched to any gene: 6. CDR1 and CDR2 (germline): SQVTM, ANQGSEA. This CDR3 is 14 amino acids long. This CDR3 is CSVDRAGGSDTQYF. CDR3 in DNA: TGCAGCGTTGATCGGGCGGGAGGTTCAGATACGCAGTATTTT.

This chain connects TRBV20-1 to TRBJ2-3; D is perhaps TRBD2 (6 bases). Per germline, CDR1 DFQATT and CDR2 SNEGSKA (reference sequence). Trimming removed 3 bases at V and 0 bases at J, with 10 bases between. The CDR3 runs 14 residues. The CDR3 sequence is CSASAGPSTDTQYF. The CDR3 DNA reads as TGCAGTGCTAGCGCGGGACCTAGCACAGATACGCAGTATTTT.

This clonotype was detected a few times. The V and J genes are TRBV6-2 or TRBV6-3 and TRBJ2-7, with TRBD1 as a possible D gene (6 bases). Germline CDR1 MNHEY, CDR2 SVGEGT. Deletions cut 3 bases from V and 3 bases from J, with 15 bases between. This CDR3 spans 15 amino acids. CDR3 sequence reads: CASSYEKGQHYEQYF. Here the CDR3 DNA reads TGTGCCAGCAGTTATGAGAAAGGACAGCACTACGAGCAGTACTTC.